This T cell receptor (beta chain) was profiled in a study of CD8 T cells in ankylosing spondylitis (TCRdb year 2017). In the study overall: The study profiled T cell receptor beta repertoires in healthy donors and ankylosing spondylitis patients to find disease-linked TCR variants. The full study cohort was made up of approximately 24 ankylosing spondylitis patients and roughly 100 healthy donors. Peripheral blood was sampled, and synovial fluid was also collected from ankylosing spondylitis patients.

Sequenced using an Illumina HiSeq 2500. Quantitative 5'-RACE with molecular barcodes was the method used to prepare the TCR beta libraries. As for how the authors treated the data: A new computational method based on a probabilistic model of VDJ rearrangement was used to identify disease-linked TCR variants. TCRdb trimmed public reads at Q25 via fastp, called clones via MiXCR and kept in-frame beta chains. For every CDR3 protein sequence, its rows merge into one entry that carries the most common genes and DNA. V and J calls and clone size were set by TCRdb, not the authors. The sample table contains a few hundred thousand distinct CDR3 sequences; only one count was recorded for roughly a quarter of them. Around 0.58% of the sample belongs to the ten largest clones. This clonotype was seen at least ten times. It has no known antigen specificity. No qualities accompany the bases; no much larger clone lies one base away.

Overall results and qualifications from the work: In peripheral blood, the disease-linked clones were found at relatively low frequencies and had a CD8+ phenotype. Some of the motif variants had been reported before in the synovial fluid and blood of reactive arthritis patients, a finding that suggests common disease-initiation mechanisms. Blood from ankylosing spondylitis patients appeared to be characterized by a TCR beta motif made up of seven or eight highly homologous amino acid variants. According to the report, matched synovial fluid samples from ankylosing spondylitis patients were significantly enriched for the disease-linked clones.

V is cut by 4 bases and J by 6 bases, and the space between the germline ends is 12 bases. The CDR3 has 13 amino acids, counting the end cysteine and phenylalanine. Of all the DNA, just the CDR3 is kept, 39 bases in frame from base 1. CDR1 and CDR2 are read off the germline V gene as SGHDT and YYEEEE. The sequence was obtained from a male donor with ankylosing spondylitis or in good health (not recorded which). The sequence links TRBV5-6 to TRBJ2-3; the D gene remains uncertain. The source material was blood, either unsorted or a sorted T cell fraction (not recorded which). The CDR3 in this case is CASSHAGEDTQYF. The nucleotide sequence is TGTGCCAGCAGCCATGCAGGTGAGGATACGCAGTATTTT.